What follows are 13 T cell receptor beta chains derived from one specimen sequenced in a study of T cells in Graves' hyperthyroidism and ophthalmopathy. Amplification yielded TCR beta CDR3 regions, with RNA transcripts as the source. Researchers ran a first-round RT-PCR on the TCR CDR3 using the HTBI primer set. TCRdb ran MiXCR on the multiplex PCR reads and lists one entry per CDR3 protein. The table has 250,000 to 300,000 distinct CDR3 sequences, roughly an eighth seen once. The sequencing input was blood. The receptors originated from a woman in her forties with Graves' hyperthyroidism.

This chain links TRBV20-1 with TRBJ2-2; 11 nucleotides line up with TRBD2. The CDR3 length is 15 residues. Losses at the gene ends were 0 bases for V and 6 bases for J; bases not matched to a gene: 3. Per the germline V gene, CDR1 is DFQATT and CDR2 is SNEGSKA (reference sequence). The CDR3 bases are TGCAGTGCTAGAGAGACTAGCGGGACCCCCGGGGAGCTGTTTTTT. Protein sequence: CSARETSGTPGELFF.

This clonotype was found a few times. J is TRBJ2-1 and V is TRBV12-3 or TRBV12-4; TRBD2 matches at 7 bases. V lost 7 bases and J lost 2; bases outside the gene matches: 5. This CDR3 comprises 14 residues. CDR3 nucleotide sequence: TGTGCCAGCACCCCGGGACTAACCTACAATGAGCAGTTCTTC. This translates into CASTPGLTYNEQFF.

This clonotype was counted ten times or more. V and J are TRBV10-3 and TRBJ1-2; D gene unclear. Germline CDR1 reads ENHRY; CDR2 reads SYGVKD. Trimming took off 2 bases at V and 0 bases at J, with 7 bases between the two ends. This CDR3 spans 14 amino acids. The CDR3 is CAISEAGANYGYTF. In DNA form, the CDR3 reads TGTGCCATCAGTGAGGCCGGAGCTAACTATGGCTACACCTTC.

In its sample, this clonotype was seen a few times. The J gene is TRBJ1-1, the V gene TRBV29-1, with 8 bases lining up with TRBD1. This CDR3 is built from 14 residues. V trimming: 6 bases; J trimming: 1 base; junction bases outside the gene matches: 7. The germline gives CDR1 SQVTM, CDR2 ANQGSEA. The DNA for the CDR3 is TGCAGCGTCGTACCGGGGACAGGGAACACTGAAGCTTTCTTT. This translates into CSVVPGTGNTEAFF.

This clonotype was picked up many times. The V and J genes are TRBV18 and TRBJ1-1; a possible D gene is TRBD1 (5 bases). Trimming removed 6 bases at V and 4 bases at J, with 15 bases between. This CDR3 is 14 amino acids long. CDR1 is KGHSH, CDR2 LQKENI, per germline. The CDR3 nucleotides read TGTGCCAGCTCGTTAGACAGTATACTCACTGAAGCTTTCTTT. Protein product: CASSLDSILTEAFF.

This clonotype appeared a few times. The V gene is TRBV9, the J gene TRBJ1-1; D remains ambiguous. Germline V gives CDR1 SGDLS, CDR2 YYNGEE. The CDR3 has 14 residues. Trimming shortened V by 0 bases and J by 0 bases, and 6 bases separated the two germline ends. This chain's CDR3 is CASSVGQMNTEAFF. The CDR3 coding sequence is TGTGCCAGCAGCGTAGGTCAGATGAACACTGAAGCTTTCTTT.

With regard to this clonotype: This may come from a read error, since a much larger clone is one base off. The chain combines TRBV12-3 or TRBV12-4 with TRBJ2-4, with 8 bases aligning to TRBD2. The CDR3 runs to 13 residues. Germline trimming cut 7 bases from V and 6 bases from J; bases unmatched to any gene: 5. Written as DNA, the CDR3 is TGTGCCAGCACCCTCCGGGGGGGAAACATTCAGTACTTC. It is translated as CASTLRGGNIQYF.

This clonotype was found a few times. This sequence joins TRBV20-1 and TRBJ2-7, with D hard to call. V lost 0 bases to trimming and J lost 2 bases, with 14 bases between them. The CDR3 length is 15 residues. Germline CDR1 is DFQATT and CDR2 is SNEGSKA (reference sequence). The CDR3 region has the DNA TGCAGTGCTAGAGATGGCCGTGCTTCTACCTACGAGCAGTACTTC. It codes for CSARDGRASTYEQYF.

The rearrangement joins TRBV13 to TRBJ2-2; a possible D gene is TRBD1 (8 bases). The germline V gene has CDR1 PRHDT and CDR2 FYEKMQ (reference sequence). Trimming removed 2 bases at V and 6 bases at J, with 13 bases between. The CDR3 has 15 amino acids. This CDR3 reads CASSLQQGGAGELFF. The CDR3 DNA reads as TGTGCCAGCAGCTTACAACAGGGGGGGGCCGGGGAGCTGTTTTTT.

This clonotype was seen ten or more times. This chain uses TRBV13 with TRBJ2-1; TRBD1 matches at 9 bases. The CDR3 is made up of 15 amino acids. The J segment lost 7 bases and the V segment lost 3 bases, leaving 7 bases of the junction unmatched. The germline V gene has CDR1 PRHDT and CDR2 FYEKMQ (reference sequence). The CDR3 sequence is CASSFGDRDLNEQFF. CDR3 sequence (DNA): TGTGCCAGCAGCTTTGGGGACAGGGATTTGAATGAGCAGTTCTTC.

The sample holds a few counts of this clonotype. The CDR3 sequence is CASSSNSGGAKNIQYF. The CDR3 DNA reads as TGTGCCAGCAGCTCCAATAGCGGGGGAGCCAAAAACATTCAGTACTTC. The chain joins TRBV5-4 to TRBJ2-4; 9 nucleotides line up with TRBD2. The germline CDR1 and CDR2 sequences are SGHNT and YYREEE (reference sequence). The J segment lost 0 bases and the V segment lost 3 bases, leaving 4 bases of the junction unmatched. The length of the CDR3 is 16 residues.

This chain joins TRBV27 and TRBJ2-7, with 9 bases lining up with TRBD1. This CDR3 is built from 14 residues. J was trimmed by 5 bases and V by 7 bases; bases with no gene match: 9. CDR1 MNHEY and CDR2 SMNVEV come from the germline V gene (reference sequence). CDR3 in DNA: TGTGCCAGCACCCCCGGGACAGGGAGCGACGAGCAGTACTTC. Amino acids: CASTPGTGSDEQYF.

The genes are TRBV7-8 and TRBJ2-1; 7 bases match TRBD1. CDR1 is SGHVS, CDR2 FQNEAQ, per germline. This CDR3 is built from 14 residues. The junction had 7 bases not matched to a gene; V was cut back by 4 bases and J by 7 bases. CDR3 sequence (DNA): TGTGCCAGCAGCTCAGACAGGGTACCGAATGAGCAGTTCTTC. Residues: CASSSDRVPNEQFF.